The text below deals with one TCR beta chain. Original analysis: Counts of nucleated cells, estimated from reference gene primer amplification, were obtained. The repertoire was sequenced with immunoSEQ multiplex PCR; TCRdb's copy has only in-frame clones and lacks some. For V, J and clone size, that table is used; D and trimming come from the DNA. The sample lists about 59,000 clones, approximately 79% occurring once. This entry comes from a study of blood T cell repertoires in COVID-19. Study overall: Whether acute or convalescent, the COVID-19 samples came from the United States, Italy and Spain. In each case, the material was cDNA or gDNA derived from T cells, B-cell-depleted T cells, or PBMCs.

Deletions cut 1 base from V and 8 bases from J, with 6 bases between. CDR1 is SGHDN and CDR2 is FVKESK in the germline V gene. This CDR3 comprises 13 residues. The J gene is TRBJ1-6, the V gene TRBV14; weak D call: TRBD1 (5 bases). This clonotype was sampled from a man between 60 and 70 years old with acute or convalescent COVID-19. Sequenced: peripheral blood. The CDR3 nucleotides are TGTGCCAGCAGCCAAGTAGGGGATTCACCCCTCCACTTT. Translation gives CASSQVGDSPLHF.